This TCR beta chain is from a study of cytomegalovirus exposure and HLA in healthy donors. Study observations and caveats: Specificity for CMV antigens was confirmed in vitro for three of the CMV-associated chains.

Data came from immunoSEQ multiplex PCR; TCRdb stores just in-frame clones and leaves some out. Of some 180,000 clones in the sample, 80% to 90% are singletons; the top ten hold 1.2%. The sample holds a few counts of this clone. Its antigen is undetermined. Sequenced material: PBMCs. The TCR comes from a woman in her twenties or thirties in good health and CMV-seronegative.

The CDR3 sequence is CASSYGAGANEKLFF. Written as DNA, the CDR3 is TGTGCCAGCAGTTACGGGGCAGGGGCAAATGAAAAACTGTTTTTT. J is TRBJ1-4 and V is TRBV6-5, with a tentative D call TRBD1 (6 bases). V was pared by 2 bases and J by 5 bases, with 12 bases between. The CDR3 loop spans 15 amino acids. Looked up from germline, CDR1 is MNHEY and CDR2 is SVGAGI.